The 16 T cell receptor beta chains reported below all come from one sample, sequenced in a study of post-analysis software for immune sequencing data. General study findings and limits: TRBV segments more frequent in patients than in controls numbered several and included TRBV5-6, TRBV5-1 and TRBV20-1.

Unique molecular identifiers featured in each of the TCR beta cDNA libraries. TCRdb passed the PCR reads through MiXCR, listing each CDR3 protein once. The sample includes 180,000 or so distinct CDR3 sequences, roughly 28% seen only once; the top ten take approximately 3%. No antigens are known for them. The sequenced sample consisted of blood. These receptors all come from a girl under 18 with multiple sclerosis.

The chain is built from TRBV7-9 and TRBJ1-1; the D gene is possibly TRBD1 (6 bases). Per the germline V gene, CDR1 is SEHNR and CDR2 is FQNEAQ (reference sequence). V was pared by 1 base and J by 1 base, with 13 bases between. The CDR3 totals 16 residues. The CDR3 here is CASSLVRGETNTEAFF. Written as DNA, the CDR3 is TGTGCCAGCAGCTTAGTCAGGGGAGAGACGAACACTGAAGCTTTCTTT.

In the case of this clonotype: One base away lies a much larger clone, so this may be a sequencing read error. CDR3 sequence (DNA): TGTGCCAGCAGTTTATATCGAGGGGGTGAGCAGTTCTTC. This codes for CASSLYRGGEQFF. The gene calls are TRBV12-3 or TRBV12-4 and TRBJ2-1, with D possibly TRBD1 on 6 matching bases. CDR3 length equals 13 residues. Trimming cost V 2 bases and J 9 bases, with 11 bases left between them.

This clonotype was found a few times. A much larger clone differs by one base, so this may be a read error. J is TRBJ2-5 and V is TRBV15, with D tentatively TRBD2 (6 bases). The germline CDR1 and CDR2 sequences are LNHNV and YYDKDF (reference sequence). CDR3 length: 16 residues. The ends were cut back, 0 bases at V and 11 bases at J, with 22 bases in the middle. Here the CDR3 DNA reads TGTGCCACCAGCAGAGAGGGGTTGGGAGGTCAAAATGAGCAGTACTTC. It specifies CATSREGLGGQNEQYF.

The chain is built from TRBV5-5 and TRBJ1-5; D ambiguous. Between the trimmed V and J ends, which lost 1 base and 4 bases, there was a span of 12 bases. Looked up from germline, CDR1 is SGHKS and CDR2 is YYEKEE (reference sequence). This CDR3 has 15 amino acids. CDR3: CASSLTEGRNQPQHF. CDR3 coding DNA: TGTGCCAGCAGCTTGACCGAGGGCCGGAATCAGCCCCAGCATTTT.

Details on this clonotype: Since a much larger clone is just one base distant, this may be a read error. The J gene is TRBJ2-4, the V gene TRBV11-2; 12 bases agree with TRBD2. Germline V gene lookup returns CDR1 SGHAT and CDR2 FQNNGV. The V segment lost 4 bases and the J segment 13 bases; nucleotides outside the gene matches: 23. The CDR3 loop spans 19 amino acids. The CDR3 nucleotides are TGTGCCAGCAGCTCGACTAGCGGGAGTTGGATAGGACCTGGGTATGAGCAGTACTTC. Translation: CASSSTSGSWIGPGYEQYF.

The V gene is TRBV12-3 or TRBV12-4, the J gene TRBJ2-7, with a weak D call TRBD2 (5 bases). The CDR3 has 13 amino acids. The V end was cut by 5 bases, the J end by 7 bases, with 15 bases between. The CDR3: CASSLQGPGEQYF. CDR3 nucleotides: TGTGCCAGCAGTCTCCAAGGGCCGGGGGAGCAGTACTTC.

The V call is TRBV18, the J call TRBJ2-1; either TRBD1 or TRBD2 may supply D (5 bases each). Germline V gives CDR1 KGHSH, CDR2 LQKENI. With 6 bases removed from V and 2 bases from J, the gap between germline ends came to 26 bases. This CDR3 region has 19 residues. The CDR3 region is CASSLFRGLQGMTYNEQFF. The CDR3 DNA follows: TGTGCCAGCTCCCTTTTCCGGGGCCTGCAGGGAATGACCTACAATGAGCAGTTCTTC.

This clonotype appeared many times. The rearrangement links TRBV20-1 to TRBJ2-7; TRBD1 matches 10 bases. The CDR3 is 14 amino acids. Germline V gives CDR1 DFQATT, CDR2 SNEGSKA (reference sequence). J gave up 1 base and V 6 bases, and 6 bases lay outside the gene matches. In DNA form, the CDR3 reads TGCAGTGCGCGACAGGGGGCAGGATCCTACGAGCAGTACTTC. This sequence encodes CSARQGAGSYEQYF.

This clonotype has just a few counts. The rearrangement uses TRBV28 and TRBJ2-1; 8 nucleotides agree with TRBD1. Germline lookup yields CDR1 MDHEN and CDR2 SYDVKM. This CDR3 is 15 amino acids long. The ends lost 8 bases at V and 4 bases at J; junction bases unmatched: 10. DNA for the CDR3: TGTGCCAGCTCTACCGGGACAGGCATTTACAATGAGCAGTTCTTC. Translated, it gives CASSTGTGIYNEQFF.

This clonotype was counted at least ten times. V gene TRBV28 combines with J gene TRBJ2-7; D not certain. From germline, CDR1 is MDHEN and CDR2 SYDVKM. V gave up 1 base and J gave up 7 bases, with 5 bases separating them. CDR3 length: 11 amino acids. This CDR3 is CASSLFREQYF. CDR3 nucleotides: TGTGCCAGCAGTTTATTCCGGGAGCAGTACTTC. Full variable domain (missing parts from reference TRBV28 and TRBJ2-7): DVKVTQSSRYLVKRTGEKVFLECVQDMDHENMFWYRQDPGLGLRLIYFSYDVKMKEKGDIPEGYSVSREKKERFSLILESASTNQTSMYLCASSLFREQYFGPGTRLTVT.

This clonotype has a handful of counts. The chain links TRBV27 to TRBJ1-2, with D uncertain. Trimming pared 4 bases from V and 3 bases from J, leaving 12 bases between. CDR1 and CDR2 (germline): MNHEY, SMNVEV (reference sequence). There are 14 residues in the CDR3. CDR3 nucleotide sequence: TGTGCCAGCAGTTATCGGGGTAGAGACTATGGCTACACCTTC. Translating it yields CASSYRGRDYGYTF.

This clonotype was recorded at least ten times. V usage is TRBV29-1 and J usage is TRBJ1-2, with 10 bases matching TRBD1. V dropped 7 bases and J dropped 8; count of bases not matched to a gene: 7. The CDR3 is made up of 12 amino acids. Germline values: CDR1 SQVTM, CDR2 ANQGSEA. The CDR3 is CSADRGPRGYTF. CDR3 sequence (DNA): TGCAGCGCTGACAGGGGGCCCAGGGGCTACACCTTC.

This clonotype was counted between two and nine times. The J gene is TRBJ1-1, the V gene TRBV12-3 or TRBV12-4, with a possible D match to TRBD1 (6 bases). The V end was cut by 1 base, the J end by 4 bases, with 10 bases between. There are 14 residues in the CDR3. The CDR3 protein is CASSLEGGPTEAFF. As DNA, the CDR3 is TGTGCCAGCAGTTTAGAAGGGGGGCCCACTGAAGCTTTCTTT.

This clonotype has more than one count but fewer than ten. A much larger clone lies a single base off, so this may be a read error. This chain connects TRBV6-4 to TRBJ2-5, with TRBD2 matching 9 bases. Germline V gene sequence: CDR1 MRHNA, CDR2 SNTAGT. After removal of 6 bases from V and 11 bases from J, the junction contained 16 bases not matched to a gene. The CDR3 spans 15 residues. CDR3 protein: CASSQETSGYNEQYF. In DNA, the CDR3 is TGTGCCAGCAGCCAGGAGACTAGCGGCTACAATGAGCAGTACTTC.

The CDR3 region is CASSEGQTNTGELFF. The CDR3 region has the DNA TGTGCCAGCAGTGAGGGGCAGACGAACACCGGGGAGCTGTTTTTT. The chain employs TRBV2 and TRBJ2-2; D perhaps matches TRBD1 (5 bases). The V and J ends lost 3 bases and 0 bases respectively, with 8 bases between them. The CDR3 extends over 15 amino acids. The germline V gene encodes CDR1 SNHLY and CDR2 FYNNEI.

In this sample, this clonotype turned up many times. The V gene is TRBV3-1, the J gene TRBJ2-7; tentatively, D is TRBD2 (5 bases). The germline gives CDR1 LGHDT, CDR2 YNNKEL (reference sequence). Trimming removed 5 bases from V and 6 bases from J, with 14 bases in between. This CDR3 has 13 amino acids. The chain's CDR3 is CASSALVLREQYF. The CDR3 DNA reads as TGTGCCAGCAGCGCACTAGTGCTCCGCGAGCAGTACTTC.